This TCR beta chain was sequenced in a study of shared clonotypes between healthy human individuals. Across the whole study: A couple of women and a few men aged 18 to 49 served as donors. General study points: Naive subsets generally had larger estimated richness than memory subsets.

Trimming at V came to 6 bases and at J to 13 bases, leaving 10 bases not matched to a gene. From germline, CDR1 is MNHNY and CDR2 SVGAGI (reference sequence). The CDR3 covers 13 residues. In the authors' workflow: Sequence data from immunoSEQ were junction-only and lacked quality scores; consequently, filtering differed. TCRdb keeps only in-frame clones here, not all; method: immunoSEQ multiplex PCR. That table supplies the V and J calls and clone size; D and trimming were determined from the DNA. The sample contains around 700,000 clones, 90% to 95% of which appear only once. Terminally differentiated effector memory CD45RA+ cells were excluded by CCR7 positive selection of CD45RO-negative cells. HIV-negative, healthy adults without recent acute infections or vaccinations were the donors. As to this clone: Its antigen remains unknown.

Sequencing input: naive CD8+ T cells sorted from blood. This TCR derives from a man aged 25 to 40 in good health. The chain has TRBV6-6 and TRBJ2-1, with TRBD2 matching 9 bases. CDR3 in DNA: TGTGCCAGCAGCTCTTTAGCGGGAGTCGATCAGTTCTTC. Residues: CASSSLAGVDQFF.